The TCR beta chain described here comes from a study of blood T cell repertoires in COVID-19. Whole-study context: The United States, Italy and Spain were the sources of the acute and convalescent COVID-19 samples. PBMCs, B-cell-depleted T cells, or T cells provided the cDNA or gDNA that made up the material.

CDR1 and CDR2 from the germline V gene are GTSNPN and SVGIG (reference sequence). V shed 0 bases and J shed 6 bases, with 6 bases lying between them. There are 11 residues in the CDR3. In the source study's methods: The authors estimated nucleated cell counts from reference gene primer amplification. TCRdb's copy holds only in-frame clones and misses some; the assay was immunoSEQ multiplex PCR. V, J and clone size are those of that table, while D and trimming were read from the DNA. The sample has about 140,000 clones; roughly 80% are singletons. The sequence came from a woman older than 75 with acute or convalescent COVID-19. Source material: peripheral blood. The chain has TRBV30 and TRBJ2-7; D is perhaps TRBD1 (6 bases). The CDR3 DNA reads as TGTGCCTGGAGTGTAGGGGGCGAGCAGTACTTC. Amino acids: CAWSVGGEQYF.